This T cell receptor beta chain was obtained from a study of cytomegalovirus exposure and HLA in healthy donors. A multiplex PCR was run with 60 Vbeta primers and 13 Jbeta primers. The method was immunoSEQ multiplex PCR; TCRdb's version includes in-frame clones alone and lacks a portion of them. The table shows 95,000 to 150,000 clones, with 65% to 80% occurring only once. The CDR3 sequence is 15 residues long. CDR1 and CDR2 from the germline V gene are KGHSH and LQKENI. V dropped 2 bases and J dropped 5; count of bases not matched to a gene: 7. The rearrangement uses TRBV18 and TRBJ1-1, with 8 bases lining up with TRBD1. Input material: PBMCs. The TCR comes from a woman aged 40 to 49 in good health and CMV-seropositive. CDR3 DNA sequence: TGTGCCAGCTCACCAAGGACAGGGAGGGGGACTGAAGCTTTCTTT. Its translation is CASSPRTGRGTEAFF.